What follows is one T cell receptor (beta chain) and its context. These data originate in a study of shared clonotypes between healthy human individuals. Method: immunoSEQ multiplex PCR; TCRdb's copy keeps in-frame clones and lacks some. The data show 950,000 to 1,300,000 clones, with around 74% seen just once and roughly 1.4% held by the top ten. The sample comprised memory CD4+ T cells sorted from blood. The subset was: CD45RA-negative fraction. The TCR comes from a man between 18 and 35 years old in good health.

CDR3 nucleotide sequence: TGTGCCAGCAGCTTCCGACTAGCCGGTTTAGAGACCCAGTACTTC. Residues: CASSFRLAGLETQYF. The chain couples TRBV5-4 to TRBJ2-5; 7 positions agree with TRBD2. The V gene end was trimmed by 2 bases and the J gene end by 4 bases; junction bases not matched to a gene: 8. Germline V gene data show CDR1 as SGHNT and CDR2 as YYREEE (reference sequence). The CDR3 length is 15 residues.